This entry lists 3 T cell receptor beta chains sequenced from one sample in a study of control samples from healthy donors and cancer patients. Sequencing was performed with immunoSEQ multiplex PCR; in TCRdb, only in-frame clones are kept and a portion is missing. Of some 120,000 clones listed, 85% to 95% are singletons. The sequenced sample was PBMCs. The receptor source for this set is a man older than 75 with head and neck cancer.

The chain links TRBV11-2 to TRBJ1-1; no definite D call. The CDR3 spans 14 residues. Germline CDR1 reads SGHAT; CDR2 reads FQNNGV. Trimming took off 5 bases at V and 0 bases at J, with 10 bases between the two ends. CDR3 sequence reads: CASSQGRVNTEAFF. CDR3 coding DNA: TGTGCCAGCAGCCAAGGAAGGGTGAACACTGAAGCTTTCTTT.

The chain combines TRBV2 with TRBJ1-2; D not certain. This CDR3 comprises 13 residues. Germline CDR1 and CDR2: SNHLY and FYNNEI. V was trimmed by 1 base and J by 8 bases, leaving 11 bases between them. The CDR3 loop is CASSEEGGSGYTF. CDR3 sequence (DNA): TGTGCCAGCAGTGAAGAAGGCGGAAGCGGCTACACCTTC.

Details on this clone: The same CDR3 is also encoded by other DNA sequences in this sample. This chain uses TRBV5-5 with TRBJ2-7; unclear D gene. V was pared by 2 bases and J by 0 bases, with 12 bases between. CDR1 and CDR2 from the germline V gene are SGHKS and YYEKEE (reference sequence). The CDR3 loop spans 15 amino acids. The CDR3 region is CASSFARSSSYEQYF. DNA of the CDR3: TGTGCCAGCAGCTTTGCTCGATCCAGCTCCTACGAGCAGTACTTC.